This T cell receptor beta chain was identified during a study of a mutant IDH1 vaccine in newly diagnosed glioma. Study in general: Earlier therapy was either radiotherapy, temozolomide, or both, and most got both.

The method was immunoSEQ multiplex PCR; TCRdb's version includes in-frame clones alone and lacks a portion of them. This table has about 68,000 clones, roughly 78% appearing once. Time point of the sample: baseline, week 1 (first vaccination visit). As for treatment: pre-vaccination baseline after standard-of-care therapy. New IDH1-mutant, ATRX-lost WHO grade 3 or 4 astrocytomas occurred in donors. V shed 4 bases and J shed 6 bases, with 10 bases lying between them. Looked up from germline, CDR1 is MNHEY and CDR2 is SVGAGI. The CDR3 sequence is 13 residues long. The sequence was obtained from a man aged 50 or older with glioma. Source: PBMCs, taken from a glioma patient treated with radiotherapy, temozolomide or both. J is TRBJ1-5 and V is TRBV6-5; D possibly corresponds to TRBD1 (6 bases). Written as DNA, the CDR3 is TGTGCCAGCAGTTCCGGGGGCGGTCAGCCCCAGCATTTT. This codes for CASSSGGGQPQHF.